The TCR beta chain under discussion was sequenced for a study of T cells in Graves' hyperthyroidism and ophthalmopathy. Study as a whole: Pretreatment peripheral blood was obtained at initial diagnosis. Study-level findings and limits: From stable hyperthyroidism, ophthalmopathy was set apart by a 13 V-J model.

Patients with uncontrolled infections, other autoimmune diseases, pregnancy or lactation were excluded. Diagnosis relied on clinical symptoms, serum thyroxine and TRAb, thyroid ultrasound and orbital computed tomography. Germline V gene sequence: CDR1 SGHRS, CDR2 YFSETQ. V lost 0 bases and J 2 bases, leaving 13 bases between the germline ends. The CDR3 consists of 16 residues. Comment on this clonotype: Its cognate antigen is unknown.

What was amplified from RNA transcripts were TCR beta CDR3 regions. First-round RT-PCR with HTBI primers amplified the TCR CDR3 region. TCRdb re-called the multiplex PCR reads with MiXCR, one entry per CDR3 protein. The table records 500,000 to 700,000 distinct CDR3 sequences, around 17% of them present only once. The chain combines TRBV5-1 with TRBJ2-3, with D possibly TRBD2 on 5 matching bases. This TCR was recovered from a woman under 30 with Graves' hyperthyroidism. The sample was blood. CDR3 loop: CASSLAPLANTDTQYF. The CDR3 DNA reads TGCGCCAGCAGCTTGGCTCCCCTAGCTAACACAGATACGCAGTATTTT.